This TCR beta chain emerged from a study of cytomegalovirus exposure and HLA in healthy donors. Findings and caveats of the study: Clonal expansion, a later analysis showed, was greater in HLA-associated TCR beta chains than in equally common others.

V was pared by 0 bases and J by 6 bases, with 3 bases between. The CDR3 sequence is 12 residues long. Per germline, CDR1 SGHAT and CDR2 FQDESV (reference sequence). On this clone itself: What it binds is unknown.

It was with 60 Vbeta and 13 Jbeta primers that the PCR ran. Generated by immunoSEQ multiplex PCR, the TCRdb table keeps only in-frame clones and is missing some. The table shows about 59,000 clones, with about 80% occurring only once. The gene calls are TRBV11-1 and TRBJ2-1, with no clear D. This TCR came from a woman aged 40 to 55 in good health and CMV-seronegative. The sample taken for sequencing was PBMCs. The CDR3 spells CASSLAGNEQFF. CDR3 coding DNA: TGTGCCAGCAGCTTAGCCGGCAATGAGCAGTTCTTC.